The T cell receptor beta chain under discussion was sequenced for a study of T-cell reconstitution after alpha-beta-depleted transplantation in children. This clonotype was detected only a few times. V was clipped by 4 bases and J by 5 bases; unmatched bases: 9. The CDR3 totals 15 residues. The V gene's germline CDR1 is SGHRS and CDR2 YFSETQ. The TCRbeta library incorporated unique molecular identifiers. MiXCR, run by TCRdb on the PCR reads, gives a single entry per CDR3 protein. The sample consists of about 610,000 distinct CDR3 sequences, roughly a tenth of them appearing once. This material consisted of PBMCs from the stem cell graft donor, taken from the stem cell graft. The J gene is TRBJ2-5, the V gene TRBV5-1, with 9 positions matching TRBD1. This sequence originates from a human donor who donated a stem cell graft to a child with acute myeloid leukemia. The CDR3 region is CASSITGGAGETQYF. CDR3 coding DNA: TGCGCCAGCAGCATCACAGGGGGCGCAGGGGAGACCCAGTACTTC. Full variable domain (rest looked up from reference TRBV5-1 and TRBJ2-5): KAGVTQTPRYLIKTRGQQVTLSCSPISGHRSVSWYQQTPGQGLQFLFEYFSETQRNKGNFPGRFSGRQFSNSRSEMNVSTLELGDSALYLCASSITGGAGETQYFGPGTRLLVL.